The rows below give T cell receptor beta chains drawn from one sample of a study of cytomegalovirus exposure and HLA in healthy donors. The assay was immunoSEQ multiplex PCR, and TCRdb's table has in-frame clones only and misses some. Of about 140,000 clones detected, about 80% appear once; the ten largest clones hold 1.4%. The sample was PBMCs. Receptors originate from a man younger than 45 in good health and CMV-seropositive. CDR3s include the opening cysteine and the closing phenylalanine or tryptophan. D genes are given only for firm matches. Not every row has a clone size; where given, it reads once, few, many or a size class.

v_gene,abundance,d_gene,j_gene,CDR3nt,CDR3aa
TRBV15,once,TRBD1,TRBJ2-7,TGTGCCACCAGCACGGACAGGGATTACGAGCAGTACTTC,CATSTDRDYEQYF
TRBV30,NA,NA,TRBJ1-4,TGTGCCTGGAGTCGGGGGACCTTGAATGAAAAACTGTTTTTT,CAWSRGTLNEKLFF
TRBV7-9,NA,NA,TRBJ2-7,TGTGCCAGCAGCCCCAGTCTCTACGAGCAGTACTTC,CASSPSLYEQYF
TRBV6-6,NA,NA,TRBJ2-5,TGTGCCAGCAGTTCGTGGCCCTCCGCAGAGACCCAGTACTTC,CASSSWPSAETQYF
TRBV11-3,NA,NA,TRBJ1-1,TGTGCCAGCAGCCACCACAGGGACCAACGATTTGAAGCTTTCTTT,CASSHHRDQRFEAFF
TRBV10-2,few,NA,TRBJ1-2,TGCGCCAGCAGCCTGTCAGGGGAAAACTATGGCTACACCTTC,CASSLSGENYGYTF
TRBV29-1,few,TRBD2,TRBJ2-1,TGCAGCGGCAGGACTAGCGACGCCAATGAGCAGTTCTTC,CSGRTSDANEQFF
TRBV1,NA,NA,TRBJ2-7,TGCACCAGCAGCCAGACGCCAGCTAGCGGCTACGAGCAGTACTTC,CTSSQTPASGYEQYF
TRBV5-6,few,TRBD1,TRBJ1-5,TGTGCCAGCATCTATCCGCGACAGGGATATTTACGGGGAAGTCAGCCCCAGCATTTT,CASIYPRQGYLRGSQPQHF
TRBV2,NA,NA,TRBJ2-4,TGTGCCAGCAGTGAACCGGGACAAGTCAAAAACATTCAGTACTTC,CASSEPGQVKNIQYF
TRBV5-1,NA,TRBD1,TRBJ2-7,TGCGCCAGCAGCTGGGACAGGGGGAACGAGCAGTACTTC,CASSWDRGNEQYF
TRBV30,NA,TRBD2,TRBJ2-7,TGTGCCTGGAATTGGGGCGGGGGGGCCCACGAGCAGTACTTC,CAWNWGGGAHEQYF
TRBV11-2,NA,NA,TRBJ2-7,TGTGCCAGCAGCTTTGGCAGGGGTTACGAGCAGTACTTC,CASSFGRGYEQYF
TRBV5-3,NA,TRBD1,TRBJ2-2,TGTGCCAGAAGCTCCGACAGGGTCGAGGACACCGGGGAGCTGTTTTTT,CARSSDRVEDTGELFF